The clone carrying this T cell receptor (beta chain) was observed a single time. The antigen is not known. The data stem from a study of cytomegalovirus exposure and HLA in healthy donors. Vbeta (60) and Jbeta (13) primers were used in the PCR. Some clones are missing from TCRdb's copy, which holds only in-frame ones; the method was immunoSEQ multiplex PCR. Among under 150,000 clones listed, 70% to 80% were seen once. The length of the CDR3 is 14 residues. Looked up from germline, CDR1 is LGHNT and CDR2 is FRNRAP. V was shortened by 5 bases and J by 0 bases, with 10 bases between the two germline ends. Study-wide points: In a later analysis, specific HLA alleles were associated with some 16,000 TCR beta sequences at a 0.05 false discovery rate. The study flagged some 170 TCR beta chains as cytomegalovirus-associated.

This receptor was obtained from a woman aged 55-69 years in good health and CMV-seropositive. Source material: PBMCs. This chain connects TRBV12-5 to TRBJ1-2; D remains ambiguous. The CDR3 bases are TGTGCTAGTGGTCCCCTCGGTCCTAACTATGGCTACACCTTC. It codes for CASGPLGPNYGYTF.